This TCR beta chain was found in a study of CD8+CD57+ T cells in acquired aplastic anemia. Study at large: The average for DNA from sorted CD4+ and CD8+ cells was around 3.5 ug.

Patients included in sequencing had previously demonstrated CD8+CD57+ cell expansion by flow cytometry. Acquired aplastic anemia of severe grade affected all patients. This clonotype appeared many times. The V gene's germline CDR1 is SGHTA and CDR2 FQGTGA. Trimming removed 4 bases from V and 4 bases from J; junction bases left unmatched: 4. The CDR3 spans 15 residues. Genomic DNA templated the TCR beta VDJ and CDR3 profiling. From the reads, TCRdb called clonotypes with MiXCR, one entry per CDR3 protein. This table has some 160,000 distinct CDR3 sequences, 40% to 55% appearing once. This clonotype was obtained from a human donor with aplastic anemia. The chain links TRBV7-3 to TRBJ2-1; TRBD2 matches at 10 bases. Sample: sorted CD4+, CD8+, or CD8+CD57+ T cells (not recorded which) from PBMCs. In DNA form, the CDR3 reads TGTGCCAGCAGCTCAGCGGGAGGGCCTTACAATGAGCAGTTCTTC. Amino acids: CASSSAGGPYNEQFF.